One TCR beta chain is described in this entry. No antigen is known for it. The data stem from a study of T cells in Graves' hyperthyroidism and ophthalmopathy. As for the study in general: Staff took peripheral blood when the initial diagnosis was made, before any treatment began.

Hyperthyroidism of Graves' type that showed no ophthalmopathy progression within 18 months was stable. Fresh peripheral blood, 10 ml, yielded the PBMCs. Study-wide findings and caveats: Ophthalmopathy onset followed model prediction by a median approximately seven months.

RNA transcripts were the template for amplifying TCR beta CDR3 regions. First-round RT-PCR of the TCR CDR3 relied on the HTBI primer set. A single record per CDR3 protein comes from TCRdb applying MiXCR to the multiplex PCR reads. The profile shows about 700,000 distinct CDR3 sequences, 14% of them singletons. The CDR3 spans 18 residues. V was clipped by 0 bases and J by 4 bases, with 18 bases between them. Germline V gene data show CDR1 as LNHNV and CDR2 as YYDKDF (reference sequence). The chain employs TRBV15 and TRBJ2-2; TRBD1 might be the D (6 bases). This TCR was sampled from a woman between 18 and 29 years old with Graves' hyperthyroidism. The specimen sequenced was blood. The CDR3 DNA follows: TGTGCCACCAGCAGAGATGGGTCCAGGGGATTCGGCACCGGGGAGCTGTTTTTT. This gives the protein CATSRDGSRGFGTGELFF.